Included here is one TCR beta chain sequence, with context. The source of the sample is a study of regulatory T cells in long-lasting Graves disease. The sample's time point: newly diagnosed GD, antithyroid drugs for less than 3 months. Extracted PBMC RNA gave rise to the TCR library. Libraries of TCR beta came from iRepertoire HTBI primers plus Arm-PCR of CDR3 regions. MiXCR, run by TCRdb on the multiplex PCR reads, gives a single entry per CDR3 protein. Of roughly 350,000 distinct CDR3 sequences listed, about a sixth are singletons. Germline CDR1 and CDR2: SGHRS and YFSETQ. This CDR3 region has 16 residues. Trimming took off 1 base at V and 9 bases at J, with 22 bases between the two ends. These data also formed part of another study, on T cells in Graves' hyperthyroidism and ophthalmopathy.

This sequence joins TRBV5-1 and TRBJ2-5; possibly TRBD1 or TRBD2 for D (6 bases each). This TCR came from a man between 40 and 49 years old with Graves disease. The sample consisted of peripheral blood mononuclear cells (PBMCs), taken at new diagnosis, from a patient treated with antithyroid drugs. For the CDR3, the DNA is TGCGCCAGCAGCTTGTTGTATCAGGGGAGAGGGGAGGCCCAGTACTTC. Amino acid sequence: CASSLLYQGRGEAQYF.